Below are 21 T cell receptor beta chains sequenced from a single sample in a study of T cell responses to AZD1222 COVID-19 vaccine. TCRdb's copy holds only in-frame clones and misses some; the assay was immunoSEQ multiplex PCR. The data contain about 210,000 clones, 94% of them singletons. This specimen consisted of peripheral blood, obtained 28 days after the second dose of the MenACWY control vaccine. The source of these receptors is an adult who received the MenACWY meningococcal vaccine as a control.

This clone was picked up one time. This chain links TRBV28 with TRBJ2-1; 11 bases are a match to TRBD1. The trim removed 5 bases at V and 3 bases at J, leaving 9 bases unmatched. CDR3 length: 17 residues. CDR1 MDHEN and CDR2 SYDVKM come from the germline V gene. The CDR3 protein is CASSPSQGTGGYNEQFF. Here the CDR3 DNA reads TGTGCCAGCAGTCCATCCCAGGGGACAGGGGGCTACAATGAGCAGTTCTTC.

The rearrangement links TRBV19 to TRBJ1-5, with 10 nucleotides matching TRBD1. The trim removed 5 bases at V and 5 bases at J, leaving 9 bases unmatched. CDR1 and CDR2 from the germline V gene are LNHDA and SQIVND (reference sequence). CDR3 size: 16 residues. CDR3 in amino acids: CASSPLGTGAHQPQHF. CDR3 DNA sequence: TGTGCCAGTAGTCCTCTCGGGACAGGGGCCCATCAGCCCCAGCATTTT. The variable domain in full, with the rest retrieved from reference TRBV19 and TRBJ1-5, is DGGITQSPKYLFRKEGQNVTLSCEQNLNHDAMYWYRQDPGQGLRLIYYSQIVNDFQKGDIAEGYSVSREKKESFPLTVTSAQKNPTAFYLCASSPLGTGAHQPQHFGDGTRLSIL.

This chain connects TRBV4-1 to TRBJ2-7, with 12 bases identical to TRBD2. Germline V lookup: CDR1 MGHRA, CDR2 YSYEKL. The CDR3 is 14 residues long. V trimming: 3 bases; J trimming: 6 bases; junction bases outside the gene matches: 3. The CDR3 DNA follows: TGCGCCAGCAGCCAGGGACTAGCGGGTGGCGAGCAGTACTTC. It encodes CASSQGLAGGEQYF.

V gene TRBV5-1 combines with J gene TRBJ1-1, with D unresolved. In germline, CDR1 is SGHRS, CDR2 YFSETQ. The germline V and J ends were trimmed by 7 bases and 0 bases, with 13 bases remaining between them. The CDR3 runs 14 residues. CDR3 region: CASGRLGMNTEAFF. DNA of the CDR3: TGCGCCAGCGGCCGACTCGGCATGAACACTGAAGCTTTCTTT.

This clone is a singleton in its sample. The chain employs TRBV25-1 and TRBJ1-4; the match to TRBD1 covers 10 bases. After removal of 3 bases from V and 7 bases from J, the junction contained 2 bases not matched to a gene. The CDR3 totals 14 residues. The V gene's germline CDR1 is MGHDK and CDR2 SYGVNS. The CDR3 spells CASSEDRGGEKLFF. DNA of the CDR3: TGTGCCAGCAGTGAGGACAGGGGGGGTGAAAAACTGTTTTTT.

V usage is TRBV3-1 (or the pseudogene TRBV3-2) and J usage is TRBJ2-7; D is perhaps TRBD2 (6 bases). In germline, CDR1 is LGHDT, CDR2 YNNKEL (reference sequence). There are 14 residues in the CDR3. The V and J ends lost 5 bases and 2 bases respectively, with 13 bases between them. CDR3 coding DNA: TGTGCCAGCAGCAGGGTGGGGGGAACCTACGAGCAGTACTTC. Translation: CASSRVGGTYEQYF.

The chain combines TRBV12-3 or TRBV12-4 with TRBJ2-2, with a weak D call TRBD2 (6 bases). The V end lost 6 bases, the J end lost 6 bases, and 11 bases lay between the germline ends. CDR3 size: 13 residues. DNA for the CDR3: TGTGCCAGCAGCCCCTCGGGGGCCGGGGAGCTGTTTTTT. This sequence encodes CASSPSGAGELFF.

V usage is TRBV27 and J usage is TRBJ2-7, with TRBD1 as a possible D gene (6 bases). Germline CDR1 reads MNHEY; CDR2 reads SMNVEV (reference sequence). The CDR3 length is 13 residues. V lost 3 bases, J lost 5 bases, and 11 bases lay in between. CDR3 loop: CASSFLQGHEQYF. The CDR3 DNA follows: TGTGCCAGCAGTTTTTTACAGGGCCACGAGCAGTACTTC.

The V and J genes are TRBV6-1 and TRBJ1-2, with TRBD1 as a possible D gene (5 bases). Trimming shortened V by 2 bases and J by 5 bases, and 9 bases separated the two germline ends. Per the germline V gene, CDR1 is MNHNS and CDR2 is SASEGT. CDR3 length: 13 amino acids. Written as DNA, the CDR3 is TGTGCCAGCAGTGAACTACAGGAGTATGGCTACACCTTC. It translates to CASSELQEYGYTF.

V is TRBV12-3 or TRBV12-4 and J is TRBJ2-5; D might be TRBD1 (6 bases). V was cut by 3 bases and J by 5 bases, with 10 bases left in between. The CDR3 sequence is 13 residues long. The CDR3 reads CASSLAGVETQYF. In DNA form, the CDR3 reads TGTGCCAGCAGTTTGGCAGGGGTCGAGACCCAGTACTTC.

V gene TRBV28 combines with J gene TRBJ1-3; D is unclear. The CDR3 runs 14 residues. From germline, CDR1 is MDHEN and CDR2 SYDVKM. V lost 7 bases, J lost 0 bases, and 10 bases lay in between. For the CDR3, the DNA is TGTGCCAGCACTGTGGGGTACTCTGGAAACACCATATATTTT. This encodes CASTVGYSGNTIYF.

The rearrangement uses TRBV3-1 (or the pseudogene TRBV3-2) and TRBJ2-3; the D is unclear. Trimming took off 4 bases at V and 7 bases at J, with 18 bases between the two ends. CDR1 and CDR2 from the germline V gene are LGHDT and YNNKEL (reference sequence). The CDR3 spans 15 residues. The chain's CDR3 is CASSPTAGITHTQYF. CDR3 sequence (DNA): TGTGCCAGCAGCCCAACCGCAGGCATAACGCATACGCAGTATTTT.

Only one count was recorded for this clone. CDR3 DNA: TGTGCCAGCAAGGTTGGTATGAACACTGAAGCTTTCTTT. It codes for CASKVGMNTEAFF. This rearrangement joins TRBV6-5 to TRBJ1-1; D is unclear. V shed 7 bases and J shed 0 bases, with 9 bases lying between them. This CDR3 comprises 13 residues. CDR1 and CDR2 (germline): MNHEY, SVGAGI.

The genes are TRBV14 and TRBJ2-3; 7 positions match TRBD2. V shed 0 bases, J shed 4 bases, and the junction held 10 bases outside the gene matches. The CDR3 loop spans 17 amino acids. The germline V gene encodes CDR1 SGHDN and CDR2 FVKESK. The CDR3 is CASSQDWSGMEADTQYF. The CDR3 coding sequence is TGTGCCAGCAGCCAAGATTGGAGCGGGATGGAGGCAGATACGCAGTATTTT.

In this sample, this clone turned up once. The rearrangement joins TRBV24-1 to TRBJ2-1; D gene unclear. There are 12 residues in the CDR3. V was cut by 9 bases and J by 8 bases, with 13 bases left in between. CDR1 is KGHDR and CDR2 is SFDVKD in the germline V gene. The CDR3 sequence: CATRNMAYEQFF. The CDR3 nucleotides read TGTGCCACCCGAAATATGGCGTATGAGCAGTTCTTC.

The CDR3 reads CASSPGQLPYEQYF. The CDR3 coding sequence is TGTGCCAGCAGCCCCGGACAGCTTCCCTACGAGCAGTACTTC. J is TRBJ2-7 and V is TRBV5-4, with D perhaps matching TRBD1 (6 bases). Germline values: CDR1 SGHNT, CDR2 YYREEE (reference sequence). The CDR3 loop spans 14 amino acids. Trimming removed 4 bases at V and 2 bases at J, with 13 bases between.

The V and J genes are TRBV5-1 and TRBJ1-2; 10 nucleotides line up with TRBD1. The CDR3 has 14 residues. The ends lost 0 bases at V and 7 bases at J; junction bases unmatched: 3. Germline assignment: CDR1 SGHRS and CDR2 YFSETQ. The CDR3 sequence is CASSLGDRGSGYTF. CDR3 in DNA: TGCGCCAGCAGCTTGGGGGACAGGGGTTCTGGCTACACCTTC.

The gene calls are TRBV6-2 or TRBV6-3 and TRBJ2-7, with 10 bases identical to TRBD1. This CDR3 spans 18 amino acids. Trimming took 2 bases from V and 1 from J; bases not matched to a gene: 11. Germline-derived CDR1 and CDR2 are MNHEY and SVGEGT. The CDR3 protein is CASSYPHRDRGNSYEQYF. CDR3 nucleotide sequence: TGTGCCAGCAGTTACCCCCACCGGGACAGGGGCAATTCCTACGAGCAGTACTTC.

CDR3 in DNA: TGCGCCAGCAGCTGGGGACAAGGAGACACCATATATTTT. Residues: CASSWGQGDTIYF. The chain is built from TRBV5-1 and TRBJ1-3; D may be TRBD1 (6 bases). The CDR3 loop spans 13 amino acids. Trimming took 3 bases from V and 8 from J, leaving 12 bases between them. CDR1 is SGHRS and CDR2 is YFSETQ in the germline V gene.

This chain joins TRBV15 and TRBJ1-5; D is uncertain. In germline, CDR1 is LNHNV, CDR2 YYDKDF (reference sequence). Trimming removed 3 bases at V and 5 bases at J, with 5 bases between. This CDR3 contains 12 residues. The CDR3 reads CATSSWDQPQHF. Here the CDR3 DNA reads TGTGCCACCAGCAGTTGGGATCAGCCCCAGCATTTT.

The V gene is TRBV28, the J gene TRBJ2-1; D is perhaps TRBD1 or TRBD2 (7 bases each). Germline V gives CDR1 MDHEN, CDR2 SYDVKM. This CDR3 spans 16 amino acids. V shed 5 bases and J shed 0 bases, with 14 bases lying between them. In nucleotides, the CDR3 is TGTGCCAGCAGTCCCCAGGGGGGGGCCTCCTACAATGAGCAGTTCTTC. It translates to CASSPQGGASYNEQFF.